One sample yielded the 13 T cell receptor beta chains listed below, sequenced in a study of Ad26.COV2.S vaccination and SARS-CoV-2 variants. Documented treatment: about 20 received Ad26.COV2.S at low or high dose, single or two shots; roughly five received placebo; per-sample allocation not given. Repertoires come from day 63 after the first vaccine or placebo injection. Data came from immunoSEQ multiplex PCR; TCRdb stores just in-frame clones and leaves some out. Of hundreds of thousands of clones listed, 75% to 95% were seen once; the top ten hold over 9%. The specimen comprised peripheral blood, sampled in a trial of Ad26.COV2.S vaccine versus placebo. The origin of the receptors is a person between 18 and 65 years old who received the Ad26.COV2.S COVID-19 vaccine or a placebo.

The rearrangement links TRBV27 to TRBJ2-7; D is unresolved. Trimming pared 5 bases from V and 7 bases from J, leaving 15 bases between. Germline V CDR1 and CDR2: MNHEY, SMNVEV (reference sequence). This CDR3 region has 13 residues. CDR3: CASSQRPSREQYF. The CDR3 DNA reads TGTGCCAGCAGTCAGCGCCCCAGTAGAGAGCAGTACTTC.

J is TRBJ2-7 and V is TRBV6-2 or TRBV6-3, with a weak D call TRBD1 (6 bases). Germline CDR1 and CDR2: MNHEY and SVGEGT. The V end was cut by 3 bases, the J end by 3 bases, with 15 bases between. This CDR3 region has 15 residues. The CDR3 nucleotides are TGTGCCAGCAGTTATTCCGACAGGAGTCTCTACGAGCAGTACTTC. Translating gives CASSYSDRSLYEQYF.

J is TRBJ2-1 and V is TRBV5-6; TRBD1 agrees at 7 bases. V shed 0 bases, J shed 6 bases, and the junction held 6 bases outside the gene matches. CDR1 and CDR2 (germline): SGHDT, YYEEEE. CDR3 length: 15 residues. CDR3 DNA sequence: TGTGCCAGCAGCTTGGGTCCAAGACAGGGCAATGAGCAGTTCTTC. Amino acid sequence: CASSLGPRQGNEQFF.

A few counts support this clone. The CDR3 reads CASSPGTGSEQYF. CDR3 DNA sequence: TGTGCCAGCAGCCCGGGGACAGGGAGCGAGCAGTACTTC. The J gene is TRBJ2-7, the V gene TRBV7-8, with 9 nucleotides matching TRBD1. Unmatched junction bases numbered 5, after V lost 5 bases and J lost 6 bases. Germline-derived CDR1 and CDR2 are SGHVS and FQNEAQ. This CDR3 region has 13 residues.

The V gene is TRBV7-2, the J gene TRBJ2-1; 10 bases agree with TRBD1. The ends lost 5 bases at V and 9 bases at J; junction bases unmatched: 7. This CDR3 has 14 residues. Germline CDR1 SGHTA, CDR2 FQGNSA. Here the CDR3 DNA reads TGTGCCAGCAGCCCCCGGGACAGGGGTGGTGAGCAGTTCTTC. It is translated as CASSPRDRGGEQFF.

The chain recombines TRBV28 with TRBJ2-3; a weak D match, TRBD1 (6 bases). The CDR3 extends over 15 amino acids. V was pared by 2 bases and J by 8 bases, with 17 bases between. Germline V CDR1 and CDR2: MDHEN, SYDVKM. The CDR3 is CASSLAGTTGGTQYF. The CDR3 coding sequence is TGTGCCAGCAGTTTAGCCGGGACAACTGGAGGTACGCAGTATTTT.

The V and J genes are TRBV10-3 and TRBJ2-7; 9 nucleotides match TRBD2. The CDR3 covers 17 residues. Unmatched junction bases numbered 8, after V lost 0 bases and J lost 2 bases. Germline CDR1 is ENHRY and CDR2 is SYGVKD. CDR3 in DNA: TGTGCCATCAGTGAGTCAGGGTGGGCTAGCGGGGCCTACGAGCAGTACTTC. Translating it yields CAISESGWASGAYEQYF.

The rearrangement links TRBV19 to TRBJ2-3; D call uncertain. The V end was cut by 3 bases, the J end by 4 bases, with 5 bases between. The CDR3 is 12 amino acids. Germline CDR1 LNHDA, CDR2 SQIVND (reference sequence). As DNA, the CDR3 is TGTGCCAGTAGTATTAACGCAGATACGCAGTATTTT. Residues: CASSINADTQYF.

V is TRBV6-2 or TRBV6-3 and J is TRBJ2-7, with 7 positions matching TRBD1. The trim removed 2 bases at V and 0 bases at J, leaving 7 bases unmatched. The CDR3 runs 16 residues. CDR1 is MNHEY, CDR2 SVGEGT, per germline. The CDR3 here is CASSYPRQGSSYEQYF. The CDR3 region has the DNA TGTGCCAGCAGTTACCCCAGACAGGGAAGCTCCTACGAGCAGTACTTC.

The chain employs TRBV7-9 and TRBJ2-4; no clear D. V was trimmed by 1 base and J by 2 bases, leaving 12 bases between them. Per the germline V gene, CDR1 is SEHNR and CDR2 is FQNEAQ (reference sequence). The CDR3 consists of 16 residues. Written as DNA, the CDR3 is TGTGCCAGCAGCTTAGAAGAAGGCAGCTCCAAAAACATTCAGTACTTC. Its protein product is CASSLEEGSSKNIQYF.

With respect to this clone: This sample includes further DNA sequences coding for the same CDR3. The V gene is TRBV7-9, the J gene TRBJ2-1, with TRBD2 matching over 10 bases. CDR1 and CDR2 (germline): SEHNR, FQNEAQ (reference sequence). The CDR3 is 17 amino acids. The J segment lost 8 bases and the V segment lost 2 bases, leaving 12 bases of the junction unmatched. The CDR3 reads CASSLPIAGGPRDEQFF. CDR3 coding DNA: TGTGCCAGCAGCTTACCAATAGCGGGAGGACCTAGGGATGAGCAGTTCTTC.

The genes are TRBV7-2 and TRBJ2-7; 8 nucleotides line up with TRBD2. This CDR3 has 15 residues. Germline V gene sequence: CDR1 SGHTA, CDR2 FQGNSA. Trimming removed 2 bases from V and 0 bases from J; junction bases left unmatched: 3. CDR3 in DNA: TGTGCCAGCAGCTTATCTAGCGGGTACTCCTACGAGCAGTACTTC. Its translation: CASSLSSGYSYEQYF.

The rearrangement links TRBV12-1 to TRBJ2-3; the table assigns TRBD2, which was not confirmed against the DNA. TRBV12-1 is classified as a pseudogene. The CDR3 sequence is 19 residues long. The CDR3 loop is CASGVWTSGTHLGTDTQYF. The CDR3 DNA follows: TGTGCCAGCGGGGTTTGGACTAGCGGGACTCACCTTGGGACAGATACGCAGTATTTT.